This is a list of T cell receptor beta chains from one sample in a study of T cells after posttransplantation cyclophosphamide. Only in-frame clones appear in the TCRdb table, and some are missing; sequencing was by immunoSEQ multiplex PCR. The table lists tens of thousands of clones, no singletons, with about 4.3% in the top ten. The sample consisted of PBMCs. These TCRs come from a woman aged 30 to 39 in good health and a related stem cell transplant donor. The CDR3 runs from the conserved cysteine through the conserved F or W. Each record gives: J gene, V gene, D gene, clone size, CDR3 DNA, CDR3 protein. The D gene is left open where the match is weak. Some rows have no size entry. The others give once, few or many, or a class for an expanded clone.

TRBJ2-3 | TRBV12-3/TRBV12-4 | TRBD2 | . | TGTGCCAGCAGTTCCCGCGGGGGGAAACCGGCAGATACGCAGTATTTT | CASSSRGGKPADTQYF
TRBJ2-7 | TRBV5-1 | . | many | TGCGCCAGCAGCTGGAGGGGGACCCGCGAGCAGTACTTC | CASSWRGTREQYF
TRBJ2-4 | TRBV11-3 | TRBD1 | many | TGTGCCAGCAGCTCGACAGGGGGGGACGCCAAAAACATTCAGTACTTC | CASSSTGGDAKNIQYF
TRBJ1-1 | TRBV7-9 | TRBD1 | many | TGTGCCAGCTCCTTCGGGACAGGGGGCACTGAAGCTTTCTTT | CASSFGTGGTEAFF
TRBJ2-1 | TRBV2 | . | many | TGTGCCAGCAGTGAATGGCAAGAGCAGTTCTTC | CASSEWQEQFF
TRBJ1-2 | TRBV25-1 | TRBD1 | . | TGTGCCAGCAGTGACCAAGGCAGGGGGGACTATGGCTACACCTTC | CASSDQGRGDYGYTF
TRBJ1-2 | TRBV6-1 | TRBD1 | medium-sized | TGTGCCAGCAGTGAAACTACAGGGGGTAACGATGGCTACACCTTC | CASSETTGGNDGYTF
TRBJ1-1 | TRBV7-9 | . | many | TGTGCCAGCAGCCAATTACTAGAAGCTTTCTTT | CASSQLLEAFF
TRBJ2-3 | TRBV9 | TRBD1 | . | TGTGCCAGCAGCGTAGGAGGGGGGGGGACAGGGTCGCCAGATACGCAGTATTTT | CASSVGGGGTGSPDTQYF
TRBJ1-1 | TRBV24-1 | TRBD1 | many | TGTGCCACCGAACCGGGCAGGGGGCTTATGGACACTGAAGCTTTCTTT | CATEPGRGLMDTEAFF
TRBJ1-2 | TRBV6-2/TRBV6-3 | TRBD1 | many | TGTGCCAGCAGGTCCTCAGGGGGAACTAACTATGGCTACACCTTC | CASRSSGGTNYGYTF